Shown below are 9 T cell receptor beta chains from a single sample sequenced in a study of OX40 agonist ivuxolimab in advanced cancers. Profiling relied on immunoSEQ multiplex PCR, and the TCRdb table lists in-frame clones only, not all of them. The sample gives tens of thousands of clones, roughly 88% of which show up once; roughly 18% is in the top ten. The sequences come from CD4+ or CD8+ T cells sorted from blood, collected in a trial of the OX40 agonist ivuxolimab. The receptors stem from an adult with an advanced solid tumor such as melanoma, head and neck, liver or kidney cancer.

CDR3 in DNA: TGTGCCAGCAGCCCGGGTGGGGAGGAGCAGTACTTC. Amino acid sequence: CASSPGGEEQYF. V usage is TRBV7-8 and J usage is TRBJ2-7; possibly TRBD2 for D (5 bases). Germline V gene data show CDR1 as SGHVS and CDR2 as FQNEAQ. Trimming pared 5 bases from V and 7 bases from J, leaving 12 bases between. The CDR3 extends over 12 amino acids.

The CDR3 here is CASSFPAPKEGKGIAKNIQYF. The DNA for the CDR3 is TGTGCCAGCAGTTTTCCGGCCCCCAAGGAGGGGAAGGGGATAGCCAAAAACATTCAGTACTTC. The V gene is TRBV28, the J gene TRBJ2-4, with a tentative D call TRBD2 (6 bases). CDR3 size: 21 residues. The germline V gene has CDR1 MDHEN and CDR2 SYDVKM. Trimming removed 3 bases from V and 0 bases from J, with 27 bases in between.

The V call is TRBV4-1, the J call TRBJ2-7, with D perhaps matching TRBD1 (6 bases). The V end lost 1 base, the J end lost 3 bases, and 10 bases lay between the germline ends. The germline V gene encodes CDR1 MGHRA and CDR2 YSYEKL. The CDR3 is 14 residues long. DNA for the CDR3: TGCGCCAGCAGCCAAGTTTGGGACAACTACGAGCAGTACTTC. It specifies CASSQVWDNYEQYF.

The chain has TRBV4-1 and TRBJ1-6; D possibly corresponds to TRBD1 (6 bases). This CDR3 has 15 amino acids. From germline, CDR1 is MGHRA and CDR2 YSYEKL. V lost 1 base, J lost 10 bases, and 14 bases lay in between. Here the CDR3 reads CASSQVGAAGSPLHF. The CDR3 DNA is TGCGCCAGCAGCCAAGTGGGGGCCGCGGGGTCACCCCTCCACTTT.

The rearrangement links TRBV28 to TRBJ1-2, with D uncertain. From germline, CDR1 is MDHEN and CDR2 SYDVKM. The CDR3 totals 15 residues. The germline V and J ends were trimmed by 2 bases and 2 bases, with 12 bases remaining between them. The CDR3 here is CASSLTTMGNYGYTF. The CDR3, as DNA: TGTGCCAGCAGTTTAACGACAATGGGGAACTATGGCTACACCTTC.

The chain employs TRBV27 and TRBJ1-4; perhaps TRBD1 as D (6 bases). The CDR3 totals 15 residues. Trimming left V 6 bases short and J 0 bases short, with 11 bases between. Per germline, CDR1 MNHEY and CDR2 SMNVEV (reference sequence). DNA of the CDR3: TGTGCCAGCAGAGACAGGAGTGCAACTAATGAAAAACTGTTTTTT. Encoded protein: CASRDRSATNEKLFF.

This chain uses TRBV27 with TRBJ2-3; 14 nucleotides line up with TRBD2. Per germline, CDR1 MNHEY and CDR2 SMNVEV (reference sequence). The CDR3 is 17 amino acids. J gave up 6 bases and V 4 bases, and 9 bases lay outside the gene matches. The CDR3 DNA sequence: TGTGCCAGCAGTTCGATATTGGGACTAGCGGGGGCGGATACGCAGTATTTT. This gives the protein CASSSILGLAGADTQYF.

The rearrangement links TRBV5-1 to TRBJ2-2; D is possibly TRBD1 (6 bases). Germline loops: CDR1 SGHRS, CDR2 YFSETQ. The V gene lost 3 bases and the J gene lost 0 bases, with 9 bases spanning the gap. The CDR3 is 15 residues long. The CDR3 sequence: CASSSGQSNTGELFF. CDR3 coding DNA: TGCGCCAGCAGCTCCGGACAGTCGAACACCGGGGAGCTGTTTTTT.

The V and J genes are TRBV4-3 and TRBJ1-3; 11 bases are shared with TRBD1. The V gene end was trimmed by 0 bases and the J gene end by 1 base; junction bases not matched to a gene: 8. Germline-derived CDR1 and CDR2 are LGHNA and YSLEER. CDR3 size: 19 residues. The CDR3 DNA follows: TGCGCCAGCAGCCAAGAGGGGTACGGGACAGGGGGTTCTGGAAACACCATATATTTT. Translation: CASSQEGYGTGGSGNTIYF.